Listed below are T cell receptor beta chains from one sample, sequenced in a study of technical replicates of blood from a handful of donors. Only in-frame clones appear in the TCRdb table, and some are missing; sequencing was by immunoSEQ multiplex PCR. The table has over 30,000 clones, just over 90% seen once. The source material was PBMCs. These receptors all stem from a human donor in good health. Some clones in this sample may be carry-over from other donors' samples. CDR3s include the opening cysteine and the closing phenylalanine or tryptophan. D genes are given only for firm matches. Part of the rows lack a size; the others show once, few, many or a class for expanded clones.

>TRBD2|.|TRBJ2-1|TRBV5-1
CASSLVSAGNPSSSYNEQFF
TGCGCCAGCAGCTTGGTTTCAGCGGGGAATCCATCGAGCTCCTACAATGAGCAGTTCTTC
>TRBD2|.|TRBJ2-3|TRBV7-8
CASSLALAGATDTQYF
TGTGCCAGCAGCTTAGCTTTAGCGGGAGCTACAGATACGCAGTATTTT
>TRBD2|.|TRBJ2-3|TRBV4-3
CASSQESRGSTDTQYF
TGCGCCAGCAGCCAAGAATCGCGGGGGAGCACAGATACGCAGTATTTT
>TRBD1|.|TRBJ1-5|TRBV2
CASSDSTGAGNQPQHF
TGTGCCAGCAGTGATTCGACAGGGGCCGGCAATCAGCCCCAGCATTTT
>TRBD1|.|TRBJ1-2|TRBV5-6
CASSLGQGADTF
TGTGCCAGCAGCTTGGGACAGGGGGCCGACACCTTC
>TRBD2|.|TRBJ2-7|TRBV2
CASRDTSVSYEQYF
TGTGCCAGCAGAGATACTAGCGTCTCCTACGAGCAGTACTTC
>.|.|TRBJ1-3|TRBV7-9
CASSSRRGNTIYF
TGTGCCAGCAGCTCCAGGAGGGGAAACACCATATATTTT
>.|once|TRBJ1-5|TRBV4-3
CASSQVTRGGPQHF
TGCGCCAGCAGCCAAGTGACACGAGGAGGGCCCCAGCATTTT
>TRBD1|.|TRBJ2-7|TRBV6-6
CASSPRQGYEQYF
TGTGCCAGCAGCCCTCGACAGGGTTACGAGCAGTACTTC
>.|once|TRBJ1-2|TRBV7-9
CASSLNRPYGYTF
TGTGCCAGCAGCTTAAACAGGCCCTATGGCTACACCTTC
>.|.|TRBJ1-5|TRBV18
CASSLWASEGNQPQHF
TGTGCCAGCTCCCTCTGGGCCTCGGAGGGCAATCAGCCCCAGCATTTT
>.|.|TRBJ1-5|TRBV2
CASSPPDYQPQHF
TGTGCCAGCAGCCCCCCCGACTATCAGCCCCAGCATTTT
>TRBD1|.|TRBJ1-2|TRBV5-1
CASSPRDRVGDYTF
TGCGCCAGCAGCCCTCGGGACAGGGTAGGGGACTACACCTTC
>.|.|TRBJ2-3|TRBV29-1
CSVEPPNTDTQYF
TGCAGCGTTGAGCCCCCTAACACAGATACGCAGTATTTT
>.|.|TRBJ2-1|TRBV5-6
CASSPRQPYNEQFF
TGTGCCAGCAGCCCCCGACAGCCTTACAATGAGCAGTTCTTC
>.|.|TRBJ2-3|TRBV9
CASSGRGSGTDTQYF
TGTGCCAGCAGCGGACGGGGTAGCGGCACAGATACGCAGTATTTT
>TRBD1|.|TRBJ2-5|TRBV6-5
CASSSLQGVQETQYF
TGTGCCAGCAGTTCACTCCAGGGGGTCCAAGAGACCCAGTACTTC
>.|few|TRBJ2-1|TRBV13
CASSLEGGESYNEQFF
TGTGCCAGCAGCTTAGAAGGCGGGGAGTCCTACAATGAGCAGTTCTTC
>.|.|TRBJ1-4|TRBV7-9
CASSLAGTNEKLFF
TGTGCCAGCAGCTTAGCCGGGACTAATGAAAAACTGTTTTTT